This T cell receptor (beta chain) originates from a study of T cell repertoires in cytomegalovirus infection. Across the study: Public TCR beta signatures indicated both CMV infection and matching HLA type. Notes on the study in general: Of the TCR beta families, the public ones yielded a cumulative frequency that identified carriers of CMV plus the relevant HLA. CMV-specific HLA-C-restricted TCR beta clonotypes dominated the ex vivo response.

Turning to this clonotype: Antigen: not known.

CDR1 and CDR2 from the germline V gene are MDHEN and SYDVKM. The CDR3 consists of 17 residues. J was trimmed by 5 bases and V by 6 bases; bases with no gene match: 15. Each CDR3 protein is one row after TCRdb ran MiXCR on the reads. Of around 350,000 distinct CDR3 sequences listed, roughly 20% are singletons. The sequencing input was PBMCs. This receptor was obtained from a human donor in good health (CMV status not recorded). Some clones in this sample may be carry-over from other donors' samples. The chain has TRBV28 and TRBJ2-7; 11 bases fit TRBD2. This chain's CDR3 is CASSSPRLAGKFHEQYF. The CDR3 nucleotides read TGTGCCAGCAGCTCCCCCAGACTAGCGGGGAAGTTCCACGAGCAGTACTTC. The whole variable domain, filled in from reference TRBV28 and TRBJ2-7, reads DVKVTQSSRYLVKRTGEKVFLECVQDMDHENMFWYRQDPGLGLRLIYFSYDVKMKEKGDIPEGYSVSREKKERFSLILESASTNQTSMYLCASSSPRLAGKFHEQYFGPGTRLTVT.